This TCR beta chain is from a study of long-term antiretroviral therapy in people with HIV (dated 2022 in TCRdb). At the level of the whole study: The earliest samples were collected approximately a decade before the 2015 WHO recommendation for immediate ART, a period when ART was typically delayed until CD4 counts fell. Test extractions of a monoclonal T-cell line alongside 33 polyclonal samples showed no cross-contamination during QIAcube processing. A total of under 250 cryopreserved PBMC samples came from approximately 30 adults with confirmed HIV infection and were collected serially over a mean of roughly six years (range 1-12). About 35% of the 30 participants with HIV were female. A retrospective serial study tested whether changes in peripheral blood TRB repertoire composition and diversity were associated with ART initiation and durable HIV suppression. Points the paper makes about the study in general: Owing to limited PBMC availability, only the TCR beta chain was sequenced, without alpha chain pairing. Compared with controls, HIV repertoires had narrower CDR3 length ranges, and the network structure pointed to an antigen-experienced repertoire that shifted only slightly toward naive after ART. Because pre-ART samples had limited cell numbers, unsorted PBMC were profiled rather than sorted CD4+ and CD8+ T cells. The samples were dated from about 2003 to 2018, and the ART regimens that were used may be less effective than current ART regimens. No data were available on ART adherence, viral resistance or therapy changes, limiting inferences about post-ART repertoire changes. ART initiation was associated with a significant increase in TRB diversity, but diversity stayed significantly below transplant donor controls even after long-term ART. The repertoire was dominated across all time points by expanded TRB clones identified before ART initiation, although this dominance was seen to fluctuate and to decrease in many PLHIV after ART.

Participants were included only if at least one PBMC sample before ART initiation and at least two post-ART samples were available. Every participant with HIV received treatment in the United States of America. Before DNA extraction, cryopreserved samples containing about 0.9-11 million PBMC were thawed and washed. At the time of the earliest PBMC sample for each participant with HIV, ages ranged from 23 to 54 years. PBMC samples from each participant spanned 1-4 timepoints before ART initiation and 2-8 timepoints after ART initiation, with a median of 7 samples. For every participant, serial HIV viral load, CD4+ T-cell count, ART history and demographic data were obtained. Using a Qiagen kit on a QIAcube, genomic DNA was extracted from unsorted PBMC, with samples processed in batches of 12. The immunoSEQ hsTCRB v3.0 assay was used at survey level resolution to sequence the TRB variable region. A depth of about 40,000-50,000 T-cell genomes per sample was targeted for TRB sequencing. An Illumina MiSeq with a v3 150-cycle kit was used to sequence the pooled TRB libraries. The published analysis was carried out like this. Repertoire analysis was run in R within a reproducible Nextflow workflow that covered QC, data transformation and analysis. LymphoSeq2, an R package for exploring AIRR-Seq data, was used to implement custom analyses. Four samples that yielded fewer than 5000 total TRB sequences were excluded, so that 188 HIV repertoires were analyzed. Among the 180 or so HIV repertoires that were kept, 59 were collected before ART initiation and about 130 were collected after ART initiation. Each repertoire was downsampled to 5000 TRB nucleotide sequences, and summary statistics were averaged across 100 downsampling iterations. Only TRB sequences with CDR3 regions of at least seven amino acids were retained for analysis. Diversity was measured with a Shannon entropy-derived clonality score and the Gini coefficient. In the repertoire networks, any two of the top 5000 CDR3 amino acid sequences were linked whenever the two sequences differed by an edit distance of one. For TRB CDR3 amino acid sequences, GLIPH2 was used to predict antigen specificity groups and MHC restriction. CDR3 amino acid sequences were matched against VDJdb and McPAS-TCR to flag known CMV, EBV, HIV or tissue antigen associations. Pre-ART, post-ART and control groups were compared with Wilcoxon signed-rank tests and Holm-Bonferroni correction. In its TCRdb copy, this immuneACCESS table keeps in-frame sequences only and misses some clones. Where compared with another copy, unresolved V genes explain less than half of these, and the others have no known cause. V and J calls and clone size are those listed in that table; D and trimming were worked out from the DNA. The sample records 30,000 to 40,000 clones, 65% to 75% of which are singletons. The ten largest account for nearly 3.5% of the sample.

On this clone: The antigen it binds to is not known. Base qualities are not provided; no much larger clone lies one nucleotide away.

V has 5 bases trimmed and J has 5 bases trimmed; junction bases matching no gene number 6. In the germline V gene, CDR1 corresponds to SNHLY and CDR2 to FYNNEI. From cysteine to phenylalanine, the CDR3 is 15 amino acids long. The retained sequence is limited to the CDR3, 45 bases, with the frame set at the first base. The rearrangement combines TRBV2 with TRBJ2-3; 11 bases in the junction line up with TRBD2. The sequence was collected from a man aged 45-65 years with HIV. Source: unsorted PBMCs, taken 3 years after starting antiretroviral therapy. The DNA sequence follows: TGTGCCAGCAGTTGGCTAGCGGGGGGTGGAGATACGCAGTATTTT. This encodes CASSWLAGGGDTQYF.